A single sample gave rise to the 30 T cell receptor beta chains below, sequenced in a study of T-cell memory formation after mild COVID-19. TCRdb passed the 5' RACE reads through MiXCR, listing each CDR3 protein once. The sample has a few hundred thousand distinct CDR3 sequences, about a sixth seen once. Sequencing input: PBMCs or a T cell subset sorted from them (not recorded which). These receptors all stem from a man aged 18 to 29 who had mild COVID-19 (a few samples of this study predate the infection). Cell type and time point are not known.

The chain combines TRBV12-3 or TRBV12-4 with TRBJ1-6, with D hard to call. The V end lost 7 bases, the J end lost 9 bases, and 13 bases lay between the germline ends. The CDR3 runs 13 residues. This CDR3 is CASTFSSGSPLHF. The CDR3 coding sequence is TGTGCCAGCACCTTCTCTTCGGGTTCACCCCTCCACTTT.

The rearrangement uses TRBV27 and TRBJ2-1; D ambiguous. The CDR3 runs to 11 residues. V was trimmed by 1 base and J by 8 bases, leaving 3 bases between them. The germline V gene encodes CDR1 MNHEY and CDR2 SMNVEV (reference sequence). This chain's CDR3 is CASSLYHEQFF. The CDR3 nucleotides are TGTGCCAGCAGTTTATATCATGAGCAGTTCTTC.

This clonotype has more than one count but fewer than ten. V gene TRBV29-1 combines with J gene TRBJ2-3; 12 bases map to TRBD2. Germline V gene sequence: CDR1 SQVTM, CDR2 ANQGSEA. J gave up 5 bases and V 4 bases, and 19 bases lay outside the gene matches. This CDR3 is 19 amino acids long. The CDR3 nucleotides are TGCAGCGTTGCGATGACTTACCCGACTAGCGGGGGCCGGAAAGATACGCAGTATTTT. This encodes CSVAMTYPTSGGRKDTQYF.

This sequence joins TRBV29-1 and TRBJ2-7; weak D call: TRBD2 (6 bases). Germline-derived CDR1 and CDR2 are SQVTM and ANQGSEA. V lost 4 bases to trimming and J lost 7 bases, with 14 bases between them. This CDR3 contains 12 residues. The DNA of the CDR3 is TGCAGCGTTGGGAGGGGTTCGAGGGAGCAGTACTTC. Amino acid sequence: CSVGRGSREQYF.

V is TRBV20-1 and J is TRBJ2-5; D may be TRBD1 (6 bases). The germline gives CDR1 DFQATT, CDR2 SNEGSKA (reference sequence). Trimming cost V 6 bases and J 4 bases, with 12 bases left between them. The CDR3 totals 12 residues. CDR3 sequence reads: CSADGRGETQYF. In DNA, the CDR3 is TGCAGTGCGGATGGCAGGGGAGAGACCCAGTACTTC.

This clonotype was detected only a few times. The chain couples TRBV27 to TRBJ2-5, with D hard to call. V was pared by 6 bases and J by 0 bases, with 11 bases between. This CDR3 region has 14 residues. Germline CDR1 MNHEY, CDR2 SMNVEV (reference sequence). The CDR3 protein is CASRPVGNQETQYF. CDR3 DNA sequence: TGTGCCAGCAGACCCGTCGGCAACCAAGAGACCCAGTACTTC.

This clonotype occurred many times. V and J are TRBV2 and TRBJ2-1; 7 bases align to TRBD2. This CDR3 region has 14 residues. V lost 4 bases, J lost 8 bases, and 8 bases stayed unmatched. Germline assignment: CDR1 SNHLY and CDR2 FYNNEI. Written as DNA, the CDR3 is TGTGCCAGCAGTGGTGGGAGGGTCCGGGATGAGCAGTTCTTC. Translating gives CASSGGRVRDEQFF.

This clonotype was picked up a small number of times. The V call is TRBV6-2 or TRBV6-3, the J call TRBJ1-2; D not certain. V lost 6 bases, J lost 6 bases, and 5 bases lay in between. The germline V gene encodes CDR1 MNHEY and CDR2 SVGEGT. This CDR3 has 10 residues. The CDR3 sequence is CASRRNGYTF. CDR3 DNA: TGTGCCAGCAGGAGGAATGGCTACACCTTC.

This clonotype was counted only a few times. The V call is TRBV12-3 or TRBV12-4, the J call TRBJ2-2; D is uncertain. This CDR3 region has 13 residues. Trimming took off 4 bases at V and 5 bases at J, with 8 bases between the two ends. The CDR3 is CASSWKFTGELFF. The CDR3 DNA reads TGTGCCAGCAGTTGGAAATTTACCGGGGAGCTGTTTTTT.

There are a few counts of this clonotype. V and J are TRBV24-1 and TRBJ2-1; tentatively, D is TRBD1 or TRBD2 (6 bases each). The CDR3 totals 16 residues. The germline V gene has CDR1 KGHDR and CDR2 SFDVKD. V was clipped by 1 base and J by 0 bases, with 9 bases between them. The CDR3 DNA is TGTGCCACCAGTGATTTATCGGGGGCCTCCTACAATGAGCAGTTCTTC. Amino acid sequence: CATSDLSGASYNEQFF.

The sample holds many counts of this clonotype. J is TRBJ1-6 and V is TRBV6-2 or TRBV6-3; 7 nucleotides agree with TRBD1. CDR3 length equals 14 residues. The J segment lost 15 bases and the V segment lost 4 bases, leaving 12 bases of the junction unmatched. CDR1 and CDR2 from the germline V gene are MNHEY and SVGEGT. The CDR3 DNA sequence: TGTGCCAGCAGTTCCGAGTCCTGGGACAGAAGCCTCCACTTT. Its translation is CASSSESWDRSLHF.

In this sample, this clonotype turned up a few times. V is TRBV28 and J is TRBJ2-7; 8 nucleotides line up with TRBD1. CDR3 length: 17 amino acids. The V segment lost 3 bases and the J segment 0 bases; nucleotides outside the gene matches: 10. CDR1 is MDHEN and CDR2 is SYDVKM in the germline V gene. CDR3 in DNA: TGTGCCAGCAGTTTTGGTCGGACAGGGCGTAGCTCCTACGAGCAGTACGTC. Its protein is CASSFGRTGRSSYEQYV.

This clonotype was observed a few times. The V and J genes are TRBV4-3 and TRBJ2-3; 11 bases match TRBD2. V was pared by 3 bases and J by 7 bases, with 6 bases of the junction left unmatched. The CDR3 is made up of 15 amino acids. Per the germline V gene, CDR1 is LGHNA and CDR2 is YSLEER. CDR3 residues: CASSQLSGGGNTQYF. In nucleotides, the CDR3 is TGCGCCAGCAGCCAGCTTAGCGGGGGGGGAAATACGCAGTATTTT.

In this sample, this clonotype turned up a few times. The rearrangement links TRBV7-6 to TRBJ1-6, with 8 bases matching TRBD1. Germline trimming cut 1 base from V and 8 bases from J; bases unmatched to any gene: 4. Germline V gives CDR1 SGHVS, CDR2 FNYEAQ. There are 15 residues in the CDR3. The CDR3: CASSLDRDRYSPLHF. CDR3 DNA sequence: TGTGCCAGCAGCTTAGATAGGGACAGGTATTCACCCCTCCACTTT.

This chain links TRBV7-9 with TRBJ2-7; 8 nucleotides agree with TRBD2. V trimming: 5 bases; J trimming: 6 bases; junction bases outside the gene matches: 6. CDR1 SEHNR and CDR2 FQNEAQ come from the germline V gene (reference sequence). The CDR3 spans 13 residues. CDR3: CASSHGGGGEQYF. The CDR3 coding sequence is TGTGCCAGCAGCCACGGGGGGGGTGGCGAGCAGTACTTC.

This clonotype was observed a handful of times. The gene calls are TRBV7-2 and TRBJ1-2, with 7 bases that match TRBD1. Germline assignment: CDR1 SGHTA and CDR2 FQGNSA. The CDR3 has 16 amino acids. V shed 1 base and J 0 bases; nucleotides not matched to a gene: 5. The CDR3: CASSLEGDRANYGYTF. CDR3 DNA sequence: TGTGCCAGCAGCTTAGAGGGGGACAGAGCTAACTATGGCTACACCTTC.

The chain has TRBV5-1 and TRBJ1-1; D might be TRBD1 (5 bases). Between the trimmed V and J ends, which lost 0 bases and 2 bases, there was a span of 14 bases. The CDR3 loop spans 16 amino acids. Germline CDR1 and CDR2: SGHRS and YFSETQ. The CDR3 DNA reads TGCGCCAGCAGCTTGGGGCTGGGGGGGGGTAACACTGAAGCTTTCTTT. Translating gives CASSLGLGGGNTEAFF.

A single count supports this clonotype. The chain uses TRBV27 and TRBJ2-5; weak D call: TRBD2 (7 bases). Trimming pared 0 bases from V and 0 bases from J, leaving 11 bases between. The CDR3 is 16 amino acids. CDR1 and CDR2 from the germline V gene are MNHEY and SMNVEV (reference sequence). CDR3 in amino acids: CASSLSRGGYQETQYF. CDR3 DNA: TGTGCCAGCAGTTTATCAAGGGGGGGGTACCAAGAGACCCAGTACTTC.

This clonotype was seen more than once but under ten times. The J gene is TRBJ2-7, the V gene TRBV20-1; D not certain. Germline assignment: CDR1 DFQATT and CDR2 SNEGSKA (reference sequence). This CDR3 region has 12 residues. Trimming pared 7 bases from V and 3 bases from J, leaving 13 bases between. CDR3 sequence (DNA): TGCAGTGTAGGGTTGTTAGGCTACGAGCAGTACGTC. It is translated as CSVGLLGYEQYV.

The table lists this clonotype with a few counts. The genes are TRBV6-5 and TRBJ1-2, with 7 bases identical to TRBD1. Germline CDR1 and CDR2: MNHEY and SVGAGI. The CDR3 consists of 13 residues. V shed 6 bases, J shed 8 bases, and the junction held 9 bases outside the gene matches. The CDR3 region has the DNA TGTGCCAGCAGACGACAGGGCTATCGGGGCTACACCTTC. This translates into CASRRQGYRGYTF.

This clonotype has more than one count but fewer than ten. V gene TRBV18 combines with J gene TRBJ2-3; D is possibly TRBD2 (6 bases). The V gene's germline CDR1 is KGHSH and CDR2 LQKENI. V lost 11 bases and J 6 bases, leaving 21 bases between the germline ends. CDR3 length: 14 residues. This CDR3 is CAGTEGYERDTQYF. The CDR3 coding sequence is TGTGCCGGTACGGAGGGTTATGAACGGGATACGCAGTATTTT.

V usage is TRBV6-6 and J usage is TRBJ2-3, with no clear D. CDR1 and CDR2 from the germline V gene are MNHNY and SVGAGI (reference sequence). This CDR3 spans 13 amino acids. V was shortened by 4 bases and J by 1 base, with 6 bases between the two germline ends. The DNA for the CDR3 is TGTGCCAGCAGTTCCCACCGCACAGATACGCAGTATTTT. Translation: CASSSHRTDTQYF.

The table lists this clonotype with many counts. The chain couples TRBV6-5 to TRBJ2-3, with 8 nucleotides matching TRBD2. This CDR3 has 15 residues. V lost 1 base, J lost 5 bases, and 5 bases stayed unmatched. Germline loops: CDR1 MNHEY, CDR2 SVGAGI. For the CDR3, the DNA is TGTGCCAGCAGTTACTTGGGACTAGGGGGAGATACGCAGTATTTT. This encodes CASSYLGLGGDTQYF.

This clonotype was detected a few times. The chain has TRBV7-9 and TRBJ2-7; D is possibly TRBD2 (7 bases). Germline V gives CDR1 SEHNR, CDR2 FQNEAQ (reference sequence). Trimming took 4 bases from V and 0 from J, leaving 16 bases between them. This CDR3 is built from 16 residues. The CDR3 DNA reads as TGTGCCAGCAGCTCCTGGGGGGGCAGGAACTCCTACGAGCAGTACTTC. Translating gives CASSSWGGRNSYEQYF.

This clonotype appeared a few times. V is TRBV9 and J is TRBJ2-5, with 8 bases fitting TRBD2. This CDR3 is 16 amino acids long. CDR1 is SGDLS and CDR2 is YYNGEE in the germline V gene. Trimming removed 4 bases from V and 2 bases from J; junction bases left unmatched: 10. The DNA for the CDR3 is TGTGCCAGCAGCCCCCCTGATGAGCGGGGGCAAGAGACCCAGTACTTC. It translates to CASSPPDERGQETQYF.

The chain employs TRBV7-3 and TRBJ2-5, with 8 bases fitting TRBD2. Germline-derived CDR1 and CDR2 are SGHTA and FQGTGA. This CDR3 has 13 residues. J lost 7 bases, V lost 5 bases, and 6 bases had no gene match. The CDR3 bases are TGTGCCAGCAGCCTCTCCGGGAGGGGGACCCAGTACTTC. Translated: CASSLSGRGTQYF.

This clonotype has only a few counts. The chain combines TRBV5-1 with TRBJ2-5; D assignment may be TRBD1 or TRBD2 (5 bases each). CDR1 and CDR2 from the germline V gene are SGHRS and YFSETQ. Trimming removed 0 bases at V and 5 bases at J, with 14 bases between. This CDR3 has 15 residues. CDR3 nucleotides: TGCGCCAGCAGCTTGGCATCACGAGAGGGGGAGACCCAGTACTTC. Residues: CASSLASREGETQYF. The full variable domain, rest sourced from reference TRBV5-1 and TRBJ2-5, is KAGVTQTPRYLIKTRGQQVTLSCSPISGHRSVSWYQQTPGQGLQFLFEYFSETQRNKGNFPGRFSGRQFSNSRSEMNVSTLELGDSALYLCASSLASREGETQYFGPGTRLLVL.

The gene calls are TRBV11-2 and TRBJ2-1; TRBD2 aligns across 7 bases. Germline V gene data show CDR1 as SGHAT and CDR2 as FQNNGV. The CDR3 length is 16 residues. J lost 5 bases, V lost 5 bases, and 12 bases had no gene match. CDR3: CASSPSLGGGDNEQFF. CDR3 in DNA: TGTGCCAGCAGCCCGTCTCTGGGGGGAGGGGACAATGAGCAGTTCTTC.

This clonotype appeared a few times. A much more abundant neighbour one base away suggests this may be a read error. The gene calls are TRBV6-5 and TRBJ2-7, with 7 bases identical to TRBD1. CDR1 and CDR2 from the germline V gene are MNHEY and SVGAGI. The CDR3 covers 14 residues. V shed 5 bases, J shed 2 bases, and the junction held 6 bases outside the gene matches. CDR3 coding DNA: TGTGCCAGCAGTGCCCGGGACAGACCCTACGAGCAGTACTTC. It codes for CASSARDRPYEQYF.

CDR3 sequence (DNA): TGCGCCAGCGGGGAAAGTAACTATGGCTACACCTTC. This codes for CASGESNYGYTF. The chain is built from TRBV5-1 and TRBJ1-2; the D is unclear. This CDR3 contains 12 residues. Trimming removed 7 bases from V and 1 base from J, with 8 bases in between. Germline CDR1 is SGHRS and CDR2 is YFSETQ.